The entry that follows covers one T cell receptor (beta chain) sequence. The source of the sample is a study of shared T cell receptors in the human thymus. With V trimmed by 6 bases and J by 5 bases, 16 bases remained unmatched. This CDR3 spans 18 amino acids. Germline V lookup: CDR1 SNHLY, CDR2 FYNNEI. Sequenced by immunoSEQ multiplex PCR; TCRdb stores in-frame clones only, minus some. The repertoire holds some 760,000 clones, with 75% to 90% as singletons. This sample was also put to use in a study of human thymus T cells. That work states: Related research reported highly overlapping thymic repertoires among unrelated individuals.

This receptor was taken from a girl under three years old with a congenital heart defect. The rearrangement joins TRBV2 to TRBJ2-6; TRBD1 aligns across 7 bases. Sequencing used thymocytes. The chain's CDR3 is CASRFGQVISARANVLTF. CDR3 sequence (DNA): TGTGCCAGCAGGTTTGGACAGGTAATTTCCGCTCGGGCCAACGTCCTGACTTTC.